These T cell receptor beta chains were read from a single sample in a study of blood T cell repertoires in COVID-19. Assay used: immunoSEQ multiplex PCR; TCRdb lists only in-frame clones, some missing. The data contain 250,000 to 300,000 clones, 90% of them seen just once; the ten biggest clones take up around 1.1%. The material sequenced was PBMCs or T cells enriched from blood (not recorded which). Every receptor here comes from a woman in her 30s who had recovered from COVID-19. Both conserved end residues are part of each CDR3. The D gene is left open where the match is weak. The listing skips clone size in some rows; elsewhere it reads once, few, many or a size class.

>TRBV9|TRBD1|NA|TRBJ1-4
TGTGCCAGCAGCAAAGGGACAGGGGAAAAGAATGAAAAACTGTTTTTT
CASSKGTGEKNEKLFF
>TRBV29-1|TRBD1|NA|TRBJ2-2
TGCAGCGTTAACGGGGGACAGGGGAACACCGGGGAGCTGTTTTTT
CSVNGGQGNTGELFF
>TRBV12-3/TRBV12-4|NA|NA|TRBJ2-1
TGTGCCAGCAGTTTATCCGGGGGTGAGCAGTTCTTC
CASSLSGGEQFF
>TRBV14|TRBD2|NA|TRBJ2-5
TGTGCCAGCAGCCAATTAGGGACTAGCGCCGAGACCCAGTACTTC
CASSQLGTSAETQYF
>TRBV5-1|TRBD1|NA|TRBJ1-3
TGCGCCAGCAGCGACAGGGTCTCTGGAAACACCATATATTTT
CASSDRVSGNTIYF
>TRBV24-1|NA|NA|TRBJ2-1
TGTGCCACCAGTAATGGGGGGATGCAGTTCTTC
CATSNGGMQFF
>TRBV7-2|NA|NA|TRBJ2-7
TGTGCCAGCAGCACGAGCTCCTACGAGCAGTACTTC
CASSTSSYEQYF
>TRBV7-2|TRBD1|NA|TRBJ1-2
TGTGCCAGCAGCTCGCTTCCTACAGGGGACTATGGCTACACCTTC
CASSSLPTGDYGYTF
>TRBV9|NA|NA|TRBJ1-1
TGTGCCAGCAGCTCAATTAGTGGTGAAGCTTTCTTT
CASSSISGEAFF
>TRBV9|TRBD1|NA|TRBJ2-1
TGTGCCAGCAGCGTTACAACAGGGGTCGCCAATGAGCAGTTCTTC
CASSVTTGVANEQFF
>TRBV24-1|NA|once|TRBJ2-2
TGTGCCACCAGACCCGGTGGTCCCCCGAACACCGGGGAGCTGTTTTTT
CATRPGGPPNTGELFF
>TRBV11-2|NA|NA|TRBJ2-4
TGTGCCAGCAGCCCGGGAGTCATAGCCAAAAACATTCAGTACTTC
CASSPGVIAKNIQYF
>TRBV27|NA|NA|TRBJ2-1
TGTGCCAGCAGTTTAGAGCGGGTTTACAGCAATGAGCAGTTCTTC
CASSLERVYSNEQFF
>TRBV7-9|TRBD1|NA|TRBJ2-2
TGTGCCAGCAGCTTGGGACAGGGGGCGACCACCGGGGAGCTGTTTTTT
CASSLGQGATTGELFF
>TRBV15|NA|few|TRBJ1-4
TGTGCCACCAGCAGAGGGGGCGTTGCAACTAATGAAAAACTGTTTTTT
CATSRGGVATNEKLFF
>TRBV6-2/TRBV6-3|NA|NA|TRBJ2-7
TGTGCCAGCAGTTACTATCCGGGACTGGAGAGCTCCTACGAGCAGTACTTC
CASSYYPGLESSYEQYF
>TRBV28|TRBD2|NA|TRBJ2-7
TGTGCCAGCAGTTTTGGGAGGGGATGGACCTACGAGCAGTACTTC
CASSFGRGWTYEQYF
>TRBV7-8|NA|NA|TRBJ2-1
TGTGCCAGCAGCTTATTAGTGGGAGAGTCCAATGAGCAGTTCTTC
CASSLLVGESNEQFF
>TRBV7-2|TRBD1|NA|TRBJ1-2
TGTGCCAGCAGGGGGGGGACAGGGCTTGACTATGGCTACACCTTC
CASRGGTGLDYGYTF
>TRBV5-1|NA|NA|TRBJ2-7
TGCGCCAGCAGCTTGGGTAGCGCGACCTCCTACGAGCAGTACTTC
CASSLGSATSYEQYF
>TRBV2|NA|NA|TRBJ2-5
TGTGCCAGCACCGAGGGGGGGCTACCTCTGGAGACCCAGTACTTC
CASTEGGLPLETQYF
>TRBV15|NA|NA|TRBJ1-1
TGTGCCACCAGCAGAGAACAGGGTGTCACTGAAGCTTTCTTT
CATSREQGVTEAFF
>TRBV27|NA|NA|TRBJ2-7
TGTGCCAGCAGTTCAATCGGGCAGGGTAGCTCCTACGAGCAGTACTTC
CASSSIGQGSSYEQYF
>TRBV7-9|TRBD2|once|TRBJ2-1
TGTGCCAGCAGCTTAGGCGGAGGACTAGCCAAATTAGGGGAGCAGTTCTTC
CASSLGGGLAKLGEQFF
>TRBV23-1|TRBD2|NA|TRBJ2-7
TGCGCCAGCTTACACGGGGCGGGAGGGGCCTACGAGCAGTACTTC
CASLHGAGGAYEQYF
>TRBV10-3|TRBD2|NA|TRBJ2-1
TGTGCCATCAGTGAGCGGGAGGGCCGATTGTATGAGCAGTTCTTC
CAISEREGRLYEQFF
>TRBV19|NA|NA|TRBJ1-1
TGTGCCAGTAGGTTTGGACAGACGAACACTGAAGCTTTCTTT
CASRFGQTNTEAFF
>TRBV2|TRBD2|NA|TRBJ2-7
TGTGCCAGCAACACCAATAGCGGGAGATTCTACGAGCAGTACTTC
CASNTNSGRFYEQYF
>TRBV11-2|NA|NA|TRBJ2-7
TGTGCCAGCAGCCCCGAAGGGGGGGCAGGGAGCGAGCAGTACTTC
CASSPEGGAGSEQYF
>TRBV6-2/TRBV6-3|TRBD1|NA|TRBJ1-5
TGTGCCAGCAGTTACTCGACGGGACAGGGTTCTAGCAATCAGCCCCAGCATTTT
CASSYSTGQGSSNQPQHF
>TRBV11-2|TRBD1|NA|TRBJ2-3
TGTGCCAGCAGCATACGACAGGGGGTCGGCACAGATACGCAGTATTTT
CASSIRQGVGTDTQYF
>TRBV4-3|NA|NA|TRBJ1-3
TGCGCCAGCAGCCAAGATTCGAGGGCTGGAAACACCATATATTTT
CASSQDSRAGNTIYF
>TRBV4-3|TRBD2|NA|TRBJ2-7
TGCGCCAGCAGCCAAGATATAGCTAGCGGAGCCTACGAGCAGTACTTC
CASSQDIASGAYEQYF
>TRBV18|TRBD1|NA|TRBJ1-3
TGTGCCAGCTCACCGGACAGGGGGGGAAACACCATATATTTT
CASSPDRGGNTIYF
>TRBV28|TRBD1|NA|TRBJ1-4
TGTGCCAGCAGTCCGCAACAGGGGGCTGGTGAAAAACTGTTTTTT
CASSPQQGAGEKLFF
>TRBV28|NA|NA|TRBJ1-2
TGTGCCAGCAGTTTAGGGGAGGCGGCTGGGGAGGAATATGGCTACACCTTC
CASSLGEAAGEEYGYTF
>TRBV28|TRBD1|NA|TRBJ1-5
TGTGCCAGCAGTTTGGTCGGGACAGGGGGTTTTCGGGGCAATCAGCCCCAGCATTTT
CASSLVGTGGFRGNQPQHF
>TRBV5-4|NA|NA|TRBJ2-1
TGTGCCAGCAGCTTGGGCGTTAGCGGCGACTACAATGAGCAGTTCTTC
CASSLGVSGDYNEQFF
>TRBV9|NA|NA|TRBJ2-3
TGTGCCAGCAGCGTAGAGGGGGAGAGCACAGATACGCAGTATTTT
CASSVEGESTDTQYF
>TRBV11-2|NA|NA|TRBJ2-3
TGTGCCAGCAGCTTCGGGTACAGCACAGATACGCAGTATTTT
CASSFGYSTDTQYF
>TRBV1|NA|once|TRBJ2-3
TGCACCAGCAGCCATGGACAGGGGGAACGGGAGACGCAGTATTTT
CTSSHGQGERETQYF
>TRBV11-2|TRBD2|NA|TRBJ2-5
TGTGCCAGCAGCCGCAGTCTAGCGGCCCACCAAGAGACCCAGTACTTC
CASSRSLAAHQETQYF
>TRBV5-1|NA|NA|TRBJ2-2
TGCGCCAGCAGAGCACAGCCTGGTTCCGCCACCGGGGAGCTGTTTTTT
CASRAQPGSATGELFF
>TRBV5-4|TRBD1|NA|TRBJ1-1
TGTGCCAGCAGCCAGGGGATCGGGAGACAGGGAAACACTGAAGCTTTCTTT
CASSQGIGRQGNTEAFF
>TRBV11-2|NA|once|TRBJ1-1
TGTGCCAGCAGCCCCCTCAGGGGAAATCCTGAAGCTTTCTTT
CASSPLRGNPEAFF
>TRBV5-1|NA|NA|TRBJ1-4
TGCGCCAGCAGCTTACTTGCAACTAATGAAAAACTGTTTTTT
CASSLLATNEKLFF
>TRBV30|NA|NA|TRBJ1-1
TGTGCCTGTAAGGGACAATCGAACACTGAAGCTTTCTTT
CACKGQSNTEAFF
>TRBV7-3|NA|NA|TRBJ2-5
TGTGCCAGCAGCTTAGGTCCAGGGGCAGGGGAGACCCAGTACTTC
CASSLGPGAGETQYF